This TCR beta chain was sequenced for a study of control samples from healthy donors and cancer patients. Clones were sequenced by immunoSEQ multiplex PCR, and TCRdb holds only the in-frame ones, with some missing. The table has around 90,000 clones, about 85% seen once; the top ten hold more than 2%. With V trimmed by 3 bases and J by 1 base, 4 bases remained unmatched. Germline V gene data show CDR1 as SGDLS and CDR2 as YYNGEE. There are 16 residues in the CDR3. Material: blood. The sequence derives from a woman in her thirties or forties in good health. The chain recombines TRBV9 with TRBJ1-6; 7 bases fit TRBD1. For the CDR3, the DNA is TGTGCCAGCAGCGCCCGACAGGGATCCTATAATTCACCCCTCCACTTT. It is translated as CASSARQGSYNSPLHF.